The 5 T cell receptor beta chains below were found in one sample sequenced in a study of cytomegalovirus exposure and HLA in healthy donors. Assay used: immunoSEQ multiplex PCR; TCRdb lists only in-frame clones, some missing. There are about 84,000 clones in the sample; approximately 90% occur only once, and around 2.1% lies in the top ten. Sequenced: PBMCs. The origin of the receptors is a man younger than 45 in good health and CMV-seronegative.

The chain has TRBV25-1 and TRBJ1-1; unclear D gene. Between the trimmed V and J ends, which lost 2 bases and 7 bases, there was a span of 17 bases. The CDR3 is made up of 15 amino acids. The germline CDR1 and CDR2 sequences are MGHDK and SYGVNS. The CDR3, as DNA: TGTGCCAGCAGTGAAACCCTGGGAGCGCCGATTGAAGCTTTCTTT. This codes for CASSETLGAPIEAFF.

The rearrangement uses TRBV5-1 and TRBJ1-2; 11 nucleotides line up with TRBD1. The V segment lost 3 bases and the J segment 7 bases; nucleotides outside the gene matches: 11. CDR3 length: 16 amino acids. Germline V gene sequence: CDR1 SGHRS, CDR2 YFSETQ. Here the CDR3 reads CASSSGPGQGVLGYTF. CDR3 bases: TGCGCCAGCAGCTCGGGACCGGGACAGGGGGTGCTTGGCTACACCTTC.

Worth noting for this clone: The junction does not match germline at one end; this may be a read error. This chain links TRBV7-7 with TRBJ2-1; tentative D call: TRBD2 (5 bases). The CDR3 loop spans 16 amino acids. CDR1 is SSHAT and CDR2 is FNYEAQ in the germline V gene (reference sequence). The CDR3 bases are TGTGCTAGCAGCCCCTCCGGGGAGTGGTCCTACAATGAGCAGTTCTTC. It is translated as CASSPSGEWSYNEQFF.

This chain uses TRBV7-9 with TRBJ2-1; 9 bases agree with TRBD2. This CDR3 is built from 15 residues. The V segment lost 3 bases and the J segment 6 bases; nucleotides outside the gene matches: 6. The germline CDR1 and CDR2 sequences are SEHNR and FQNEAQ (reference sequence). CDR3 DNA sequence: TGTGCCAGCAGCTTTTTTAGCGGGGGTATCAATGAGCAGTTCTTC. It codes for CASSFFSGGINEQFF.

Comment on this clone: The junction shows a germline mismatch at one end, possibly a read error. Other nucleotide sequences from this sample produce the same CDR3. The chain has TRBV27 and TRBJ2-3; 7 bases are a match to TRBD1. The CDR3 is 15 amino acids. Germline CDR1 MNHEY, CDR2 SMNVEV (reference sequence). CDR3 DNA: TGCGCCAGCAGTGAACGGGGACAGATCACAGATACGCAGTATTTT. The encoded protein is CASSERGQITDTQYF.